The text below deals with one T cell receptor beta chain. The target antigen is unknown. Every one of the patients relapsed after autologous stem cell transplantation (brentuximab vedotin exposure was variable). Sequencing used immunoSEQ multiplex PCR; TCRdb keeps in-frame clones, though not all of them. Of about 27,000 clones detected, 78% appear once; the ten largest clones hold around a third. The data originate from a study of PD-1 blockade in classical Hodgkin lymphoma. V lost 2 bases and J lost 3, with 14 bases in between. In germline, CDR1 is GTSNPN, CDR2 SVGIG (reference sequence). The CDR3 contains 15 residues. Overall study findings and caveats: CD4+ TCR diversity climbed significantly by C4D1, unlike CD8+ TCR diversity.

The TCR originated in a human donor with classical Hodgkin lymphoma. This sample comprised peripheral blood mononuclear cells (PBMCs), obtained before the second cycle of nivolumab. This chain links TRBV30 with TRBJ1-5; tentative D call: TRBD1 (5 bases). The CDR3 coding sequence is TGTGCCTGGAGTTCTGGGCAGGGCGCCAATCAGCCCCAGCATTTT. Protein: CAWSSGQGANQPQHF. Complete variable domain (other parts from reference TRBV30 and TRBJ1-5): SQTIHQWPATLVQPVGSPLSLECTVEGTSNPNLYWYRQAAGRGLQLLFYSVGIGQISSEVPQNLSASRPQDRQFILSSKKLLLSDSGFYLCAWSSGQGANQPQHFGDGTRLSIL.